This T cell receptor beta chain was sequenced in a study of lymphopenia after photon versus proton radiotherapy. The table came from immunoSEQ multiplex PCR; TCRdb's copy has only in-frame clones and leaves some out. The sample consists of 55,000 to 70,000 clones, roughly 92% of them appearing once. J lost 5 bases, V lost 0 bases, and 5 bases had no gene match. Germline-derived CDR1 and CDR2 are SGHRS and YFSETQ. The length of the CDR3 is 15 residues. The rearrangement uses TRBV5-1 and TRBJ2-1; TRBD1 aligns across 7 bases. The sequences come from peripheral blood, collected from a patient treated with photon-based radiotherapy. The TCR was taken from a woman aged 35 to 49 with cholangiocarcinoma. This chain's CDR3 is CASSLGGQSDNEQFF. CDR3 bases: TGCGCCAGCAGCTTGGGGGGACAGAGCGACAATGAGCAGTTCTTC.